Listed below are T cell receptor beta chains from one sample, sequenced in a study of T cells after posttransplantation cyclophosphamide. The protocol was immunoSEQ multiplex PCR, while the TCRdb copy is restricted to in-frame clones and leaves out a portion. This sample has approximately 25,000 clones, each found more than once. The sequenced sample was PBMCs, obtained after allogeneic stem cell transplant with posttransplant cyclophosphamide. These receptors all come from a young adult male patient who received an allogeneic stem cell transplant from a related donor, was CMV-positive, and had no GVHD. The graft donor may be the source of some T cells. The CDR3 runs from the conserved cysteine through the conserved F or W. The D gene is left open where the match is weak. Size is stated as once, few, many or a size class.

CDR3 length: 16; D gene: TRBD2; V gene: TRBV6-9; clone size: many; J gene: TRBJ2-4; CDR3 protein: CAEDIAGGQAKNIQYF; CDR3 DNA: TGTGCCGAGGATATAGCGGGGGGCCAGGCCAAAAACATTCAGTACTTC
CDR3 length: 15; D gene: TRBD2; V gene: TRBV10-1; clone size: many; J gene: TRBJ2-1; CDR3 protein: CASSESRSSGNEQFF; CDR3 DNA: TGCGCCAGCAGTGAGTCGAGGTCTAGCGGCAATGAGCAGTTCTTC
CDR3 length: 16; D gene: .; V gene: TRBV4-2; clone size: many; J gene: TRBJ2-2; CDR3 protein: CASSQDRRGPGGELFF; CDR3 DNA: TGTGCCAGCAGCCAAGATAGGCGGGGGCCGGGCGGGGAGCTGTTTTTT
CDR3 length: 19; D gene: TRBD1; V gene: TRBV27; clone size: many; J gene: TRBJ1-1; CDR3 protein: CASSLGPFGQGLGNTEAFF; CDR3 DNA: TGTGCCAGCAGTTTAGGTCCCTTCGGACAGGGATTGGGGAACACTGAAGCTTTCTTT
CDR3 length: 13; D gene: .; V gene: TRBV7-2; clone size: many; J gene: TRBJ1-6; CDR3 protein: CASSSTWNSPLHF; CDR3 DNA: TGTGCCAGCAGCTCTACCTGGAATTCACCCCTCCACTTT
CDR3 length: 14; D gene: TRBD2; V gene: TRBV10-3; clone size: many; J gene: TRBJ2-3; CDR3 protein: CAPLTSGGADTQYF; CDR3 DNA: TGTGCCCCGTTGACTAGCGGGGGGGCAGATACGCAGTATTTT
CDR3 length: 13; D gene: .; V gene: TRBV12-5; clone size: many; J gene: TRBJ2-7; CDR3 protein: CASGLVAVYEQYF; CDR3 DNA: TGTGCTAGTGGTTTGGTGGCGGTCTACGAGCAGTACTTC
CDR3 length: 16; D gene: TRBD1; V gene: TRBV7-8; clone size: many; J gene: TRBJ1-5; CDR3 protein: CASSLGQGYSNQPQHF; CDR3 DNA: TGTGCCAGCAGCCTTGGACAGGGGTATAGCAATCAGCCCCAGCATTTT
CDR3 length: 12; D gene: .; V gene: TRBV2; clone size: many; J gene: TRBJ1-1; CDR3 protein: CASSAPIGGAFF; CDR3 DNA: TGTGCCAGCAGCGCTCCAATTGGCGGAGCTTTCTTT
CDR3 length: 11; D gene: .; V gene: TRBV11-2; clone size: many; J gene: TRBJ2-7; CDR3 protein: CASSFRTNWNF; CDR3 DNA: TGTGCCAGCAGCTTCCGGACTAACTGGAACTTC
CDR3 length: 15; D gene: TRBD2; V gene: TRBV15; clone size: many; J gene: TRBJ2-1; CDR3 protein: CATRIWEGRGNEQFF; CDR3 DNA: TGTGCCACCAGGATATGGGAGGGCCGAGGCAATGAGCAGTTCTTC
CDR3 length: 15; D gene: .; V gene: TRBV4-2; clone size: many; J gene: TRBJ1-1; CDR3 protein: CASSQEQTGLAGAFF; CDR3 DNA: TGTGCCAGCAGCCAAGAGCAGACTGGCCTTGCTGGAGCTTTCTTT
CDR3 length: 16; D gene: .; V gene: TRBV6-1; clone size: many; J gene: TRBJ2-5; CDR3 protein: CASSVVSGGQRETQYF; CDR3 DNA: TGTGCCAGCAGTGTCGTCTCCGGGGGGCAGCGGGAGACCCAGTACTTC
CDR3 length: 13; D gene: .; V gene: TRBV4-1; clone size: many; J gene: TRBJ2-7; CDR3 protein: CASSPQTSNEQYF; CDR3 DNA: TGCGCCAGCAGCCCCCAGACAAGTAACGAGCAGTACTTC
CDR3 length: 13; D gene: .; V gene: TRBV10-1; clone size: many; J gene: TRBJ1-1; CDR3 protein: CASSEGGDTEAFF; CDR3 DNA: TGCGCCAGCAGTGAAGGGGGGGACACTGAAGCTTTCTTT
CDR3 length: 14; D gene: .; V gene: TRBV19; clone size: many; J gene: TRBJ1-5; CDR3 protein: CASSIRRAWVPQHF; CDR3 DNA: TGTGCCAGTAGTATTCGCAGGGCCTGGGTGCCCCAGCATTTT
CDR3 length: 14; D gene: TRBD2; V gene: TRBV10-2; clone size: many; J gene: TRBJ2-3; CDR3 protein: CASSASGTTDTQYF; CDR3 DNA: TGCGCCAGCAGTGCCAGCGGGACGACAGATACGCAGTATTTT
CDR3 length: 15; D gene: TRBD1; V gene: TRBV19; clone size: many; J gene: TRBJ1-5; CDR3 protein: CASSMPGTGNQPQHF; CDR3 DNA: TGTGCCAGTAGTATGCCCGGGACAGGGAATCAGCCCCAGCATTTT
CDR3 length: 15; D gene: .; V gene: TRBV9; clone size: few; J gene: TRBJ2-5; CDR3 protein: CASSVDGITGETQYF; CDR3 DNA: TGTGCCAGCAGCGTAGACGGGATAACGGGGGAGACCCAGTACTTC
CDR3 length: 16; D gene: TRBD2; V gene: TRBV4-3; clone size: many; J gene: TRBJ2-5; CDR3 protein: CASSQDSGLAGETQYF; CDR3 DNA: TGCGCCAGCAGCCAAGATTCCGGACTAGCAGGGGAGACCCAGTACTTC
CDR3 length: 15; D gene: .; V gene: TRBV7-3; clone size: many; J gene: TRBJ2-2; CDR3 protein: CASSLNSLANGELFF; CDR3 DNA: TGTGCCAGCAGCTTAAATTCGCTAGCGAACGGGGAGCTGTTTTTT
CDR3 length: 14; D gene: .; V gene: TRBV11-3; clone size: many; J gene: TRBJ2-7; CDR3 protein: CASSAANAPGEQYF; CDR3 DNA: TGTGCCAGCAGCGCTGCCAATGCGCCAGGGGAGCAGTACTTC
CDR3 length: 18; D gene: .; V gene: TRBV11-1; clone size: many; J gene: TRBJ2-3; CDR3 protein: CASSLFPPLTGDTDTQYF; CDR3 DNA: TGTGCCAGCAGCTTATTCCCCCCGTTGACGGGAGACACAGATACGCAGTATTTT
CDR3 length: 15; D gene: TRBD1; V gene: TRBV5-1; clone size: many; J gene: TRBJ2-1; CDR3 protein: CASSSGTGVYNEQFF; CDR3 DNA: TGCGCCAGCAGCTCCGGGACAGGGGTATACAATGAGCAGTTCTTC
CDR3 length: 15; D gene: .; V gene: TRBV6-5; clone size: many; J gene: TRBJ2-7; CDR3 protein: CASSTSAASSYEQYF; CDR3 DNA: TGTGCCAGCAGTACCTCTGCGGCTAGCTCCTACGAGCAGTACTTC